This entry features one T cell receptor (beta chain) sequence. This specimen includes other DNA sequences encoding the same CDR3. Produced via immunoSEQ multiplex PCR; TCRdb's table is partial and in-frame only. The repertoire includes a few hundred thousand clones, around 85% of them detected once, and around 3.4% sits in the top ten. This entry is derived from a study of blood T cell repertoires in COVID-19. Across the study: Nucleic acid was either cDNA or gDNA, and it came from T cells, B-cell-depleted T cells, or PBMCs.

This sequence was found in a woman younger than 35 with acute or convalescent COVID-19. Sequencing used peripheral blood.

CDR3 DNA sequence: TGTGCCAGCAGCTTGGCCGGGAGCTCCTACAATGAGCAGTTCTTC. Residues: CASSLAGSSYNEQFF. V usage is TRBV11-2 and J usage is TRBJ2-1, with a possible D match to TRBD2 (6 bases). The ends were cut back, 3 bases at V and 0 bases at J, with 9 bases in the middle. CDR3 length: 15 amino acids. Germline V gene data show CDR1 as SGHAT and CDR2 as FQNNGV.